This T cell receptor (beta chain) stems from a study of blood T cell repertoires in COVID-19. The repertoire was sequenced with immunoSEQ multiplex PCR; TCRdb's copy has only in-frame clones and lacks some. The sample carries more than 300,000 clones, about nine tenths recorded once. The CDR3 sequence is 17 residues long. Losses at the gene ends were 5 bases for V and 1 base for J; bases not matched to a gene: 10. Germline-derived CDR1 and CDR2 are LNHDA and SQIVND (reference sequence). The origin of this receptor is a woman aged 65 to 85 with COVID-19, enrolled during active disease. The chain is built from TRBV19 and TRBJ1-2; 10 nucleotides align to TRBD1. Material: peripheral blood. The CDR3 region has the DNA TGTGCCAGTAGTCTGGTGGGGACAGGGGCGGATAACTATGGCTACACCTTC. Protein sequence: CASSLVGTGADNYGYTF.